This T cell receptor (beta chain) was identified during a study of shared clonotypes between healthy human individuals. CD45RO-negative, CCR7-selected cells formed the naive CD8 fraction, which excluded terminally differentiated effector memory CD45RA+ cells. This clone was seen just once. Its antigen is unidentified. Trimming removed 3 bases from V and 6 bases from J, with 10 bases in between. CDR3 size: 13 residues. CDR1 is LGHNT, CDR2 FRNRAP, per germline. Repertoires were generated with immunoSEQ multiplex PCR, while TCRdb's copy carries only in-frame clones and drops some. There are some 2 million clones in the sample; about 94% occur only once, and around 1.2% lies in the top ten. Study results and caveats: Few donors restricted represented genetic and exposure-history diversity. Some clonotypes were shared by all four sorted-subset donors, while others were not shared. The non-shared ones had lower generation probabilities than the shared ones.

The V and J genes are TRBV12-5 and TRBJ2-3; maybe TRBD1 (5 bases). Sample: naive CD8+ T cells sorted from blood. The source is a man younger than 30 in good health. The chain's CDR3 is CASGLSAGDTQYF. For the CDR3, the DNA is TGTGCTAGTGGTTTATCAGCAGGGGATACGCAGTATTTT.